The clone carrying this T cell receptor beta chain has only a few counts. This sample was included in a study of blood T cells in healthy people across ages. With a J-beta primer mix and a sample-barcoded 5' primer, a second PCR ran roughly 6 to 11 cycles. Each CDR3 protein gets one entry after TCRdb re-called the 5' RACE reads with MiXCR. The sample carries roughly 800,000 distinct CDR3 sequences, 35% to 40% recorded once. The CDR3 is 14 residues long. The germline V gene encodes CDR1 LGHNA and CDR2 YSLEER. V was clipped by 0 bases and J by 7 bases, with 10 bases between them. The TCR comes from a man aged 18 to 29 in good health. This rearrangement joins TRBV4-3 to TRBJ1-5, with unresolved D. The sequenced sample was blood. This chain's CDR3 is CASSQDLKGQPQHF. Written as DNA, the CDR3 is TGCGCCAGCAGCCAAGATTTAAAGGGACAGCCCCAGCATTTT.